Below, one T cell receptor (beta chain) is given with its context. This sample stems from a study of response to subunit inactivated influenza vaccine. From the RT-PCR reads, TCRdb called clonotypes with MiXCR, one entry per CDR3 protein. The table has 530,000 or so distinct CDR3 sequences, approximately 14% seen once. The CDR3 consists of 12 residues. The ends were cut back, 6 bases at V and 5 bases at J, with 14 bases in the middle. The germline V gene encodes CDR1 DFQATT and CDR2 SNEGSKA (reference sequence). This sequence was found in a man aged 50 or older who received an inactivated influenza vaccine. Sequenced here: PBMCs from blood, sampled 11 to 12 days after vaccination. This chain joins TRBV20-1 and TRBJ2-7, with TRBD1 as a possible D gene (6 bases). The CDR3 nucleotides read TGCAGTGCCAGAAGGGGGTTCAACGAGCAGTACTTC. Its translation is CSARRGFNEQYF.